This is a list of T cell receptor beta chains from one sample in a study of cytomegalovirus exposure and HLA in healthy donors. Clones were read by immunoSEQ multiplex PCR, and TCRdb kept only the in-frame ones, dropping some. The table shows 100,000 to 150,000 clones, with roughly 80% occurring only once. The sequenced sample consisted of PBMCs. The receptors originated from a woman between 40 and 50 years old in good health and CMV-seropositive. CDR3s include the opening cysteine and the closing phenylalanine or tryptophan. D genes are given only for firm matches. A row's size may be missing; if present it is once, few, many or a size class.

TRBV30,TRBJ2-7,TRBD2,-,CAWTVGLAVSYEQYF,TGTGCCTGGACCGTAGGACTAGCCGTCTCCTACGAGCAGTACTTC
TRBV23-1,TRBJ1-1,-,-,CASSQPNRVWAFF,TGCGCCAGCAGTCAACCTAACAGGGTATGGGCTTTCTTT
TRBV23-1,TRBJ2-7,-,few,CASSQSRQGIYEQYF,TGCGCCAGCAGTCAATCCCGCCAGGGGATCTACGAGCAGTACTTC
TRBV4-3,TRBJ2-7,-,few,CASSLLLTGSEQYF,TGCGCCAGCAGCCTTCTTCTGACAGGTAGCGAGCAGTACTTC
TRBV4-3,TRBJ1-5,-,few,CASYRQAKIQPQHF,TGCGCCAGCTATCGACAGGCAAAGATTCAGCCCCAGCATTTT
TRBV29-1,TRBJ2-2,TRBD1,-,CSGSRGQHTGELFF,TGCAGCGGATCGAGGGGACAGCACACCGGGGAGCTGTTTTTT
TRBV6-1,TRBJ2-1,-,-,CASSEASGLTYNEQFF,TGTGCCAGCAGTGAAGCATCGGGACTGACTTACAATGAGCAGTTCTTC
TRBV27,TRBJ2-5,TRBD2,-,CASSLGGGEETQYF,TGTGCCAGCAGTTTGGGTGGGGGGGAAGAGACCCAGTACTTC
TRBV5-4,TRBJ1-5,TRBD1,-,CASSLAGQGHNQPQHF,TGTGCCAGCAGCTTGGCTGGACAGGGCCATAATCAGCCCCAGCATTTT
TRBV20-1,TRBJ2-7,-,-,CSASREYEQYF,TGCAGTGCTTCCAGGGAATACGAGCAGTACTTC
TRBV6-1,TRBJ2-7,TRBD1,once,CASSSGTGEFYEQYF,TGTGCCAGCAGTTCCGGGACAGGTGAATTCTACGAGCAGTACTTC
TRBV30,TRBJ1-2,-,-,CAWSFDEDGYTF,TGTGCCTGGAGTTTTGACGAGGATGGCTACACCTTC
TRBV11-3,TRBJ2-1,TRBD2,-,CASSVSGMGNEQFF,TGTGCCAGCAGCGTTAGCGGGATGGGCAATGAGCAGTTCTTC
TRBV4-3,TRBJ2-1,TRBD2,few,CASSQDSGRGGSEQFF,TGCGCCAGCAGCCAAGATAGCGGGAGGGGGGGAAGTGAGCAGTTCTTC
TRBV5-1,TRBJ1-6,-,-,CASSLEGGTLHF,TGCGCCAGCAGCCTGGAGGGAGGAACCCTCCACTTT
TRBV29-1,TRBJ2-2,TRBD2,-,CSVRGGVAGVSGELFF,TGCAGCGTGAGGGGCGGGGTAGCGGGAGTTTCCGGGGAGCTGTTTTTT
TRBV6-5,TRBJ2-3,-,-,CASSLGSPRGTQYF,TGTGCCAGCAGTCTAGGCAGCCCTCGGGGTACGCAGTATTTT
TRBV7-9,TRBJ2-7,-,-,CASSVVSYEQYF,TGTGCCAGCAGCGTAGTGAGCTACGAGCAGTACTTC
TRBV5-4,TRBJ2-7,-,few,CASSSAGQIHYEQYF,TGTGCCAGCAGCTCCGCTGGACAGATCCACTACGAGCAGTACTTC
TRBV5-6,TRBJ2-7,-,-,CASSLGVGIRRYEQYF,TGTGCCAGCAGCTTAGGGGTGGGGATTAGGCGGTACGAGCAGTACTTC
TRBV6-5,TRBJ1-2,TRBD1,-,CASSYSGGWNYGYTF,TGTGCCAGCAGTTACTCAGGGGGCTGGAACTATGGCTACACCTTC
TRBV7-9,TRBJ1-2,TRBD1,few,CASSKGDQGDQAYGYTF,TGTGCCAGCAGCAAGGGGGATCAGGGGGACCAGGCCTATGGCTACACCTTC
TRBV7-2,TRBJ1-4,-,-,CASSLVRGGNEKLFF,TGTGCCAGCAGCTTAGTCCGGGGAGGGAATGAAAAACTGTTTTTT
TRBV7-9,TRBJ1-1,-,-,CASSPQGGTEAFF,TGTGCCAGCAGCCCGCAGGGTGGCACTGAAGCTTTCTTT
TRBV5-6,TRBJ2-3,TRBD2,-,CASSLASAGVTDTQYF,TGTGCCAGCAGCTTGGCTTCGGCGGGAGTCACAGATACGCAGTATTTT
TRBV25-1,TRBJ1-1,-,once,CASSEFSQGDTEAFF,TGTGCCAGCAGTGAATTCAGCCAGGGTGACACTGAAGCTTTCTTT
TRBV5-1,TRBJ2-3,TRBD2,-,CASSLASGSFSDTQYF,TGCGCCAGCAGCTTGGCTAGCGGGAGTTTCTCGGATACGCAGTATTTT
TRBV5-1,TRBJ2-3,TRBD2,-,CASSLGLAGVYTQYF,TGCGCCAGCAGCTTGGGACTAGCGGGAGTTTATACGCAGTATTTT
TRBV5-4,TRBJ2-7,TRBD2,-,CASSWGLAGEGLYEQYF,TGTGCCAGCAGCTGGGGACTAGCGGGAGAAGGATTGTACGAGCAGTACTTC
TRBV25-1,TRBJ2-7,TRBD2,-,CASSPPGRVTSARHF,TGTGCCAGCAGTCCACCGGGGCGGGTAACTAGCGCGCGGCACTTC
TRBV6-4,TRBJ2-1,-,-,CASSERSGSYNEQFF,TGTGCCAGCAGTGAGCGGTCTGGCTCCTACAATGAGCAGTTCTTC
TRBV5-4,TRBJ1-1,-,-,CASSMGLNTEAFF,TGTGCCAGCAGCATGGGGCTGAACACTGAAGCTTTCTTT
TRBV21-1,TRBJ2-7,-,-,CASSKVGSGGLGQYF,TGTGCCAGCAGCAAAGTGGGGAGCGGGGGGCTCGGGCAGTACTTC
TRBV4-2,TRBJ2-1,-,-,CASSPWEGMVAGEQFF,TGTGCCAGCAGCCCCTGGGAAGGGATGGTCGCGGGCGAGCAGTTCTTC
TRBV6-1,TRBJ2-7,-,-,CASSEYGGAPYEQYF,TGTGCCAGCAGTGAATACGGGGGAGCACCCTACGAGCAGTACTTC
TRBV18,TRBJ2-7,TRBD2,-,CASSPLGLAGSEQYF,TGTGCCAGCTCACCGTTGGGCCTAGCGGGATCTGAGCAGTACTTC
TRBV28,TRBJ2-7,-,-,CASSLVFYEQYF,TGTGCCAGCAGTTTAGTATTCTACGAGCAGTACTTC
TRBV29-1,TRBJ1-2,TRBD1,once,CSVTSGTGGYGYTF,TGCAGCGTTACGTCCGGGACAGGGGGCTATGGCTACACCTTC
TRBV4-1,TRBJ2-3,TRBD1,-,CASSQDRAGGTQYF,TGCGCCAGCAGCCAAGATCGGGCAGGGGGTACGCAGTATTTT
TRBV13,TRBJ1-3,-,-,CASSERIRDISGNTIYF,TGTGCCAGCAGCGAACGCATTCGGGACATCTCTGGAAACACCATATATTTT
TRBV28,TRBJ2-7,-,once,CASSLSGRQYEQYF,TGTGCCAGCAGTTTATCCGGCAGGCAGTACGAGCAGTACTTC
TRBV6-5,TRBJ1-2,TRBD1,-,CASSNYRGSYYGYTF,TGTGCCAGCAGTAATTACAGGGGATCTTACTATGGCTACACCTTC
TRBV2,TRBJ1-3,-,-,CASSEVLDSSGNTIYF,TGTGCCAGCAGTGAAGTTCTCGACAGCTCTGGAAACACCATATATTTT